The rows below give T cell receptor beta chains drawn from one sample of a study of T-cell memory formation after mild COVID-19. TCRdb fed the 5' RACE reads into MiXCR, producing one record per CDR3 protein. The table lists roughly 250,000 distinct CDR3 sequences, 15% to 20% of them singletons. Sequencing was performed on PBMCs or a T cell subset sorted from them (not recorded which). Receptors originate from a man between 18 and 29 years old who had mild COVID-19 (a few samples of this study predate the infection). Cell type and time point are not known. The conserved cysteine and the conserved F or W are not part of the CDR3 here. The order of the fields is J gene, V gene, CDR3 protein.

>TRBJ2-3|TRBV28
ASNPTSGGPDTQY
>TRBJ2-3|TRBV21-1
ASQTGTGGSDTQY
>TRBJ1-2|TRBV6-5
ASTRTGQGYT
>TRBJ1-2|TRBV7-8
ASSSRGDRYGYT
>TRBJ1-1|TRBV29-1
SVLDAKPEAF
>TRBJ1-3|TRBV4-2
ASNEEVSSGNTIY
>TRBJ2-5|TRBV27
ASSGLFQETQY
>TRBJ1-2|TRBV23-1
ASSQSNRAPYGYT
>TRBJ2-7|TRBV7-2
ASSLAPSPSYEQY
>TRBJ2-7|TRBV9
ASSERGGTYEQY
>TRBJ2-1|TRBV10-3
ATRQGANNEQF
>TRBJ1-2|TRBV3-1
ASSQERGAYGYT
>TRBJ2-3|TRBV5-1
ASSFGSGVSTDTQY
>TRBJ2-7|TRBV6-2/TRBV6-3
ASDIPWRDEQY
>TRBJ1-2|TRBV9
ASSAGSGNGYT
>TRBJ1-2|TRBV7-6
ASSFGDSYGYT
>TRBJ2-2|TRBV29-1
SVGFGGRELF
>TRBJ2-1|TRBV12-3/TRBV12-4
ASSHLPGGSYNEQF
>TRBJ2-3|TRBV4-2
ASSQTLAPLGSRQY
>TRBJ2-6|TRBV10-3
AISESGAQAYGANVLT
>TRBJ2-1|TRBV20-1
SAREGQLEQF
>TRBJ2-5|TRBV7-7
ASSPPPGAGTQY
>TRBJ2-3|TRBV29-1
SVEGGRGVTDTQY
>TRBJ1-1|TRBV7-2
ASSSDRGRPEAF
>TRBJ1-4|TRBV6-4
ASSESGEGKLF
>TRBJ2-1|TRBV7-8
ASSLDLGVGGNEQF
>TRBJ2-3|TRBV3-1
ASSRSGADTQY
>TRBJ2-2|TRBV5-1
ASSWDSQNTGELF
>TRBJ1-2|TRBV4-3
ASSQGPHNNYGYT
>TRBJ2-7|TRBV5-1
ASSTSGTGGYEQY
>TRBJ2-2|TRBV7-6
ASSTEPYTNTGELF
>TRBJ2-5|TRBV7-6
ASSLGSDQETQY
>TRBJ1-1|TRBV7-2
ASSFLRVTEAF
>TRBJ2-1|TRBV3-1
ASSQGTGRLEQF
>TRBJ2-3|TRBV6-5
ACSSRGLAGGPDTQY
>TRBJ1-2|TRBV6-6
ASSPGRGDSSLNYGYT
>TRBJ1-2|TRBV6-5
ASRADRDYGYT
>TRBJ2-3|TRBV4-3
ASSQGSGNGYTDTQY
>TRBJ1-5|TRBV6-6
ASSRKGELNQPQH
>TRBJ2-7|TRBV11-2
ASSSRTEYEQY
>TRBJ1-2|TRBV5-1
ASSADGLDYT
>TRBJ1-1|TRBV5-1
ASSSPAGLQGTTEAF
>TRBJ2-1|TRBV18
ASSRGLAGYYNEQF
>TRBJ1-3|TRBV5-5
ASRESGNTIY
>TRBJ2-3|TRBV6-5
ASSLLAGQSTDTQY
>TRBJ2-5|TRBV29-1
SVAREADETQY
>TRBJ2-3|TRBV7-7
ASSQDRGQGDTQY
>TRBJ1-2|TRBV19
ASSPHPGGIPYGYT